These 23 T cell receptor beta chains came from one sample sequenced in a study of blood T cell repertoires in COVID-19. Clones were read by immunoSEQ multiplex PCR, and TCRdb kept only the in-frame ones, dropping some. Of more than 60,000 clones listed, around nine tenths are singletons. The sequenced sample consisted of peripheral blood. The source is a woman of 80 years or more with active or convalescent COVID-19.

The CDR3 here is CASSQGTAPNTEAFF. The CDR3 nucleotides are TGTGCCAGCAGCCAAGGGACAGCCCCTAACACTGAAGCTTTCTTT. The chain uses TRBV11-2 and TRBJ1-1, with 7 bases lining up with TRBD1. The CDR3 sequence is 15 residues long. Trimming at V came to 5 bases and at J to 2 bases, leaving 8 bases not matched to a gene. Germline V CDR1 and CDR2: SGHAT, FQNNGV. Full variable domain (rest looked up from reference TRBV11-2 and TRBJ1-1): EAGVAQSPRYKIIEKRQSVAFWCNPISGHATLYWYQQILGQGPKLLIQFQNNGVVDDSQLPKDRFSAERLKGVDSTLKIQPAKLEDSAVYLCASSQGTAPNTEAFFGQGTRLTVV.

The genes are TRBV2 and TRBJ2-7; TRBD1 might be the D (6 bases). Germline-derived CDR1 and CDR2 are SNHLY and FYNNEI. V lost 3 bases and J lost 1, with 13 bases in between. CDR3 length: 15 amino acids. Written as DNA, the CDR3 is TGTGCCAGCAGTGACACGACAGGAGCTTCCTACGAGCAGTACTTC. As protein: CASSDTTGASYEQYF. Together with reference TRBV2 and TRBJ2-7, the CDR3 gives the full variable domain: EPEVTQTPSHQVTQMGQEVILRCVPISNHLYFYWYRQILGQKVEFLVSFYNNEISEKSEIFDDQFSVERPDGSNFTLKIRSTKLEDSAMYFCASSDTTGASYEQYFGPGTRLTVT.

The chain is built from TRBV29-1 and TRBJ1-6, with a tentative D call TRBD1 (5 bases). Per the germline V gene, CDR1 is SQVTM and CDR2 is ANQGSEA. V shed 5 bases and J shed 5 bases, with 13 bases lying between them. The CDR3 totals 14 residues. The CDR3 DNA follows: TGCAGCGTTAGAACAGGTCAGAATAATTCACCCCTCCACTTT. Amino acid sequence: CSVRTGQNNSPLHF.

The sample holds one count of this clone. The chain joins TRBV5-4 to TRBJ2-6; TRBD1 might be the D (5 bases). The V gene lost 3 bases and the J gene lost 1 base, with 14 bases spanning the gap. The CDR3 is 17 amino acids. Per the germline V gene, CDR1 is SGHNT and CDR2 is YYREEE (reference sequence). The DNA for the CDR3 is TGTGCCAGCAGCTCCAGGGCAGGAAAGTCTGGGGCCAACGTCCTGACTTTC. Protein sequence: CASSSRAGKSGANVLTF.

CDR3 region: CASSSRTAGEKLFF. Written as DNA, the CDR3 is TGTGCCAGCAGCTCCCGGACAGCCGGTGAAAAACTGTTTTTT. The chain couples TRBV5-4 to TRBJ1-4, with a weak D call TRBD1 (6 bases). V shed 3 bases and J shed 7 bases, with 13 bases lying between them. This CDR3 region has 14 residues. Germline lookup yields CDR1 SGHNT and CDR2 YYREEE (reference sequence).

In this sample, this clone turned up once. CDR3 in amino acids: CATGIPSGNTIYF. CDR3 coding DNA: TGTGCCACGGGGATCCCCTCTGGAAACACCATATATTTT. The V gene is TRBV28, the J gene TRBJ1-3; D not resolved. Per germline, CDR1 MDHEN and CDR2 SYDVKM. The CDR3 sequence is 13 residues long. V lost 10 bases and J lost 0, with 10 bases in between.

The table lists this clone with a few counts. The chain links TRBV3-1 (or the pseudogene TRBV3-2) to TRBJ1-2; a possible D gene is TRBD1 (5 bases). V lost 4 bases and J lost 0, with 6 bases in between. The germline CDR1 and CDR2 sequences are LGHDT and YNNKEL (reference sequence). The CDR3 has 13 residues. CDR3 sequence reads: CASSRGANYGYTF. The CDR3 DNA sequence: TGTGCCAGCAGCCGGGGGGCTAACTATGGCTACACCTTC.

This clone was counted a single time. The chain combines TRBV28 with TRBJ1-3; D gene ambiguous. Per germline, CDR1 MDHEN and CDR2 SYDVKM. The V and J ends lost 8 bases and 2 bases respectively, with 10 bases between them. The CDR3 has 13 amino acids. The CDR3 DNA reads as TGTGCCAGCGAGCGTAGTACTGGAAACACCATATATTTT. This translates into CASERSTGNTIYF.

The rearrangement joins TRBV7-6 to TRBJ1-3; D gene ambiguous. Germline V gene sequence: CDR1 SGHVS, CDR2 FNYEAQ. The CDR3 loop spans 16 amino acids. V dropped 3 bases and J dropped 4 bases, with 16 bases sitting between them. Here the CDR3 reads CASSFYPQQAGNTIYF. DNA of the CDR3: TGTGCCAGCAGCTTCTACCCCCAGCAGGCGGGAAACACCATATATTTT.

The rearrangement joins TRBV28 to TRBJ1-2; no firm D call. Trimming shortened V by 10 bases and J by 4 bases, and 13 bases separated the two germline ends. This CDR3 is 12 amino acids long. Germline V gene sequence: CDR1 MDHEN, CDR2 SYDVKM. Written as DNA, the CDR3 is TGTGCCACCCATGGACTGGTCTATGGCTACACCTTC. The encoded protein is CATHGLVYGYTF.

This clone was picked up one time. This chain links TRBV4-3 with TRBJ1-1; 8 nucleotides line up with TRBD1. Trimming cost V 1 base and J 1 base; bases outside gene matches: 8. Germline CDR1 and CDR2: LGHNA and YSLEER. The CDR3 length is 17 residues. The CDR3 DNA reads as TGCGCCAGCAGCCAAGCCTGGACAGGGCCCAAGAACACTGAAGCTTTCTTT. It encodes CASSQAWTGPKNTEAFF.

The V gene is TRBV5-1, the J gene TRBJ1-1, with D maybe TRBD1 (6 bases). The CDR3 sequence is 14 residues long. V dropped 4 bases and J dropped 8 bases, with 18 bases sitting between them. In germline, CDR1 is SGHRS, CDR2 YFSETQ. CDR3 residues: CASSVTGPGKEAFF. The CDR3 bases are TGCGCCAGCAGCGTCACAGGGCCCGGTAAGGAAGCTTTCTTT.

The genes are TRBV5-1 and TRBJ1-1; D unclear. Germline CDR1 SGHRS, CDR2 YFSETQ. Trimming took 0 bases from V and 4 from J, leaving 10 bases between them. The CDR3 contains 14 residues. The CDR3 bases are TGCGCCAGCAGCTTGGGGGTGGAGAGCACTGAAGCTTTCTTT. The encoded protein is CASSLGVESTEAFF.

This clone was recorded only once. The chain joins TRBV7-2 to TRBJ1-2; D may be TRBD1 (6 bases). The length of the CDR3 is 13 residues. Germline CDR1 reads SGHTA; CDR2 reads FQGNSA. V lost 3 bases, J lost 2 bases, and 7 bases lay in between. The CDR3, as DNA: TGTGCCAGCAGCTTGGACAGCAACTATGGCTACACCTTC. As protein: CASSLDSNYGYTF.

DNA for the CDR3: TGTGCCAGCAGTTACACCGGGACAGGGACTGGGGGCTACACCTTC. As protein: CASSYTGTGTGGYTF. J is TRBJ1-2 and V is TRBV27; TRBD1 aligns across 9 bases. The CDR3 spans 15 residues. Germline lookup yields CDR1 MNHEY and CDR2 SMNVEV (reference sequence). The V segment lost 4 bases and the J segment 8 bases; nucleotides outside the gene matches: 11.

The chain recombines TRBV7-6 with TRBJ2-3; 8 positions match TRBD2. Germline V CDR1 and CDR2: SGHVS, FNYEAQ. V lost 8 bases and J lost 4; bases outside the gene matches: 8. This CDR3 is 14 amino acids long. In nucleotides, the CDR3 is TGTGCCAGCGGCCTCGGGGGGGCCCCAGATACGCAGTATTTT. It specifies CASGLGGAPDTQYF.

This chain joins TRBV28 and TRBJ1-1, with D unclear. V was pared by 2 bases and J by 3 bases, with 10 bases between. The germline CDR1 and CDR2 sequences are MDHEN and SYDVKM. The CDR3 length is 14 residues. In nucleotides, the CDR3 is TGTGCCAGCAGTTTACGGGAAAAGGACACTGAAGCTTTCTTT. Translation gives CASSLREKDTEAFF. Combining the CDR3 with reference TRBV28 and TRBJ1-1 gives the whole variable domain DVKVTQSSRYLVKRTGEKVFLECVQDMDHENMFWYRQDPGLGLRLIYFSYDVKMKEKGDIPEGYSVSREKKERFSLILESASTNQTSMYLCASSLREKDTEAFFGQGTRLTVV.

The chain uses TRBV27 and TRBJ1-1, with 8 bases aligning to TRBD1. This CDR3 is built from 13 residues. V shed 3 bases, J shed 6 bases, and the junction held 3 bases outside the gene matches. Germline loops: CDR1 MNHEY, CDR2 SMNVEV (reference sequence). The CDR3 spells CASSFRGRAEAFF. The DNA for the CDR3 is TGTGCCAGCAGTTTCAGGGGGCGCGCTGAAGCTTTCTTT.

The J gene is TRBJ2-1, the V gene TRBV29-1; the match to TRBD1 covers 12 bases. The V gene end was trimmed by 4 bases and the J gene end by 6 bases; junction bases not matched to a gene: 7. CDR1 is SQVTM and CDR2 is ANQGSEA in the germline V gene. CDR3 length: 15 amino acids. This chain's CDR3 is CSVATGQGASNEQFF. CDR3 DNA: TGCAGCGTTGCGACGGGACAGGGGGCTAGCAATGAGCAGTTCTTC.

This chain connects TRBV18 to TRBJ2-3, with 10 bases matching TRBD2. Looked up from germline, CDR1 is KGHSH and CDR2 is LQKENI. After removal of 2 bases from V and 4 bases from J, the junction contained 6 bases not matched to a gene. The CDR3 sequence is 16 residues long. The CDR3 nucleotides read TGTGCCAGCTCACCAACTACTCTAGCGGGGGCAGATACGCAGTATTTT. It translates to CASSPTTLAGADTQYF.

This chain connects TRBV7-2 to TRBJ2-7; a weak D match, TRBD2 (5 bases). Trimming left V 6 bases short and J 2 bases short, with 14 bases between. The CDR3 totals 14 residues. Per the germline V gene, CDR1 is SGHTA and CDR2 is FQGNSA. CDR3 loop: CASSRNEGPYEQYF. The DNA for the CDR3 is TGTGCCAGCAGTCGTAATGAGGGCCCCTACGAGCAGTACTTC.

This chain joins TRBV19 and TRBJ2-7; 7 bases map to TRBD1. Germline V gene sequence: CDR1 LNHDA, CDR2 SQIVND (reference sequence). CDR3 length: 13 amino acids. V shed 5 bases and J 3 bases; nucleotides not matched to a gene: 4. CDR3: CASSSRQGYEQYF. The CDR3 nucleotides are TGTGCCAGTAGTTCCCGACAGGGCTACGAGCAGTACTTC.

CDR3 DNA: TGTGCCAGCAGCCCCTATTCATCCGAGCAGTACTTC. Translating gives CASSPYSSEQYF. The rearrangement links TRBV7-2 to TRBJ2-7, with unresolved D. The CDR3 covers 12 residues. V lost 5 bases to trimming and J lost 6 bases, with 11 bases between them. CDR1 is SGHTA and CDR2 is FQGNSA in the germline V gene.